Shown below are 8 T cell receptor beta chains from a single sample sequenced in a study of T cell responses to AZD1222 COVID-19 vaccine. Assay used: immunoSEQ multiplex PCR; TCRdb lists only in-frame clones, some missing. The data contain 70,000 to 95,000 clones, approximately 90% of them singletons. This material consisted of peripheral blood, taken on day 0 of MenACWY control vaccination. These receptors all stem from an adult in good health.

This clone was seen only a few times. The chain joins TRBV28 to TRBJ2-1; D may be TRBD1 or TRBD2 (5 bases each). CDR3 length: 14 residues. Trimming removed 3 bases from V and 5 bases from J, with 11 bases in between. The germline CDR1 and CDR2 sequences are MDHEN and SYDVKM. CDR3: CASSFWGRHNEQFF. The CDR3 nucleotides read TGTGCCAGCAGTTTCTGGGGGAGACACAATGAGCAGTTCTTC. Using reference TRBV28 and TRBJ2-1 for the parts outside the CDR3, the full variable domain is DVKVTQSSRYLVKRTGEKVFLECVQDMDHENMFWYRQDPGLGLRLIYFSYDVKMKEKGDIPEGYSVSREKKERFSLILESASTNQTSMYLCASSFWGRHNEQFFGPGTRLTVL.

This chain connects TRBV7-2 to TRBJ2-1; 13 bases line up with TRBD2. CDR1 SGHTA and CDR2 FQGNSA come from the germline V gene. V lost 7 bases, J lost 7 bases, and 10 bases stayed unmatched. This CDR3 has 16 residues. The CDR3 spells CASNRVGTSGANEQFF. The CDR3 coding sequence is TGTGCCAGCAACCGGGTGGGGACTAGCGGGGCTAATGAGCAGTTCTTC.

The chain has TRBV6-2 or TRBV6-3 and TRBJ1-5; D is undetermined. The CDR3 spans 13 residues. V lost 2 bases, J lost 4 bases, and 6 bases lay in between. The V gene's germline CDR1 is MNHEY and CDR2 SVGEGT. The CDR3 coding sequence is TGTGCCAGCAGTTACATCAGTAATCAGCCCCAGCATTTT. This translates into CASSYISNQPQHF.

The chain joins TRBV15 to TRBJ2-5, with D possibly matching TRBD1 (6 bases). The germline V and J ends were trimmed by 3 bases and 1 base, with 6 bases remaining between them. Germline CDR1 is LNHNV and CDR2 is YYDKDF (reference sequence). The CDR3 contains 13 residues. The CDR3 region is CATSRDSQETQYF. CDR3 nucleotide sequence: TGTGCCACCAGCAGGGACAGCCAAGAGACCCAGTACTTC.

The rearrangement joins TRBV30 to TRBJ1-4, with a tentative D call TRBD1 (5 bases). The CDR3 runs 16 residues. V lost 0 bases, J lost 3 bases, and 14 bases lay in between. Germline V lookup: CDR1 GTSNPN, CDR2 SVGIG (reference sequence). This CDR3 is CAWSVRGRVSNEKLFF. CDR3 nucleotide sequence: TGTGCCTGGAGTGTAAGGGGCAGGGTATCTAATGAAAAACTGTTTTTT.

This sequence joins TRBV4-3 and TRBJ1-3, with D tentatively TRBD1 (5 bases). The CDR3 is 13 residues long. Trimming cost V 4 bases and J 4 bases, with 8 bases left between them. Per the germline V gene, CDR1 is LGHNA and CDR2 is YSLEER. The DNA for the CDR3 is TGCGCCAGCAGCCGGGACCTGGGAAACACCATATATTTT. Translation gives CASSRDLGNTIYF.

V and J are TRBV29-1 and TRBJ2-5; D remains ambiguous. The CDR3 totals 12 residues. The germline CDR1 and CDR2 sequences are SQVTM and ANQGSEA. Trimming removed 4 bases from V and 1 base from J, with 7 bases in between. The CDR3 coding sequence is TGCAGCGTTGCGATGCCCCAAGAGACCCAGTACTTC. Amino acids: CSVAMPQETQYF.

The chain combines TRBV28 with TRBJ2-3, with D possibly TRBD2 on 6 matching bases. Looked up from germline, CDR1 is MDHEN and CDR2 is SYDVKM. The CDR3 is 16 amino acids. The ends were cut back, 3 bases at V and 0 bases at J, with 13 bases in the middle. CDR3 amino acids: CASSFRRGTSTDTQYF. The CDR3 nucleotides read TGTGCCAGCAGTTTCCGCCGGGGGACTAGCACAGATACGCAGTATTTT.